This T cell receptor beta chain was sequenced for a study of blood T cell repertoires in COVID-19. Study in general: Specimens from acute and convalescent COVID-19 originated in the United States, Italy and Spain.

The Seattle patients joined while their infection was active and were tracked longitudinally afterward. Authors' analysis steps: From reference gene primer amplification, estimates of nucleated cell counts were derived. The assay was immunoSEQ multiplex PCR, and TCRdb's table has in-frame clones only and misses some. Clonal size and the V and J genes are those of that table, whereas D and trimming came from the DNA. Altogether around 250,000 clones are present, about 90% being singletons, with the ten largest covering 2.1%. Sequenced sample: peripheral blood. This clonotype was obtained from a woman aged 55-69 years with COVID-19, enrolled during active disease.

The CDR3 nucleotides read TGTGCCAGCAGCTTGGGGGGACAGGGCAATCAGCCCCAGCATTTT. This codes for CASSLGGQGNQPQHF. V gene TRBV5-4 combines with J gene TRBJ1-5; 8 nucleotides agree with TRBD1. Germline loops: CDR1 SGHNT, CDR2 YYREEE (reference sequence). Trimming cost V 0 bases and J 2 bases; bases outside gene matches: 1. The CDR3 has 15 residues.